A single T cell receptor (beta chain) is shown here with its context. It has no known antigen specificity. No base-level quality is on record; no much larger clone is a single base apart. To sequence the TCRbeta CDR3 region, genomic DNA was isolated from the sorted cells. The immunoSEQ Assay was used to sequence the TCRbeta CDR3 regions. TCRdb took this table from immuneACCESS and kept in-frame rearrangements with V and J called. Such tables lack part of the clones; where checked against another copy, unresolved V genes explain under half of the gap, and the rest is unexplained. The table for this sample lists about 76,000 clones; just under 85% of them were counted only once. The ten largest clonotypes hold 1.5% to 2% of the sample. The trial excluded patients who had a history of autoimmune disease or who were on systemic immunosuppression. Peripheral blood for TCR sequencing was drawn from every dose cohort at baseline, at cycle 4 day 1 and at cycle 7 day 1. Samples were obtained from an open-label, multicenter, first-in-human phase I dose-escalation trial of ivuxolimab. Adults with locally advanced or metastatic head and neck squamous cell, hepatocellular, melanoma or renal cell carcinoma were enrolled in the trial. Before TCR sequencing, CD4+ T cells and CD8+ T cells from peripheral blood were sorted into separate populations.

These data originate in a study of OX40 agonist ivuxolimab in advanced cancers. About the full investigation: Ivuxolimab was a fully human IgG2 agonistic monoclonal antibody targeting the costimulatory receptor OX40 (CD134). Intravenous ivuxolimab was administered to patients every 2 weeks at six dose levels: 0.01, 0.1, 0.3, 1.5, 3 and 10 mg/kg. Of the approximately 53 patients in dose escalation, some 19 had hepatocellular carcinoma, roughly 15 had melanoma, 9 had renal cell carcinoma and 9 had head and neck cancer. A male proportion of roughly 80% and a mean age of around 60 years, ranging from 23 to 79, were recorded for the dose-escalation cohort. Patients were allowed to have had prior anti-PD-1, anti-PD-L1 or anti-CTLA-4 therapy, and more than 30% of the dose-escalation patients had previously received checkpoint inhibitors. Three dose-escalation patients achieved partial responses, one with hepatocellular carcinoma and two with cutaneous melanoma. The point of sequencing TCRbeta in the periphery was to test whether ivuxolimab changed TCR sequence diversity and drove clonal T-cell expansion. The paper reports the monotherapy dose-escalation portion (N of about 54 patients) of the phase I ivuxolimab trial.

V has 2 bases trimmed and J has 15 bases trimmed; junction bases matching no gene number 20. CDR1 and CDR2 are drawn from the germline V gene: MNHNS, SASEGT. The CDR3 measures 17 amino acids from cysteine to phenylalanine. Just the 51-base CDR3 DNA is kept, in frame starting at base 1. On the study overall, not on this receptor specifically: The antigen specificity of the clonally expanded peripheral T cells was not determined. At doses of 0.1 to 3.0 mg/kg, clonal expansion of both CD4+ and CD8+ blood T cells was observed from baseline to week 6. In the 0.1-3.0 mg/kg groups, partial responders had among the lowest normalized peripheral clonal expansion, particularly in CD8+ T cells. On average, CD8+ T cells showed more expanded clones than CD4+ T cells after ivuxolimab. Low levels of normalized T-cell clonal expansion were also seen in some patients who did not respond.

The source was CD4+ or CD8+ T cells sorted from blood, collected in a trial of the OX40 agonist ivuxolimab. The sequence links TRBV6-1 to TRBJ1-4; 8 bases in the junction line up with TRBD1. The receptor was isolated from an adult with an advanced solid tumor such as melanoma, head and neck, liver or kidney cancer. The CDR3 in this case is CASSENGQGFYVVRVFF. The nucleotide sequence is given as TGTGCCAGCAGTGAAAACGGACAGGGTTTCTACGTGGTAAGGGTGTTTTTT.